The 8 T cell receptor beta chains below were found in one sample sequenced in a study of blood T cell repertoires in COVID-19. Clones were read by immunoSEQ multiplex PCR, and TCRdb kept only the in-frame ones, dropping some. The sample has about 280,000 clones; approximately 83% are singletons. The sample comprised peripheral blood. These receptors all stem from a woman younger than 45 who had recovered from COVID-19.

V gene TRBV21-1 combines with J gene TRBJ1-6. TRBV21-1 is noted as a pseudogene. The CDR3 extends over 19 amino acids. The CDR3 sequence: CASSKRQRATSVTNSPLHF. The CDR3 region has the DNA TGTGCCAGCAGCAAGCGACAGCGGGCCACCTCCGTAACGAATTCACCCCTCCACTTT.

The CDR3 region is CASRPKFGRGELFF. For the CDR3, the DNA is TGTGCCAGCAGACCCAAATTCGGGAGGGGGGAGCTGTTTTTT. V is TRBV11-3 and J is TRBJ2-2; TRBD2 agrees at 7 bases. CDR1 is SGHNT, CDR2 YENEEA, per germline. The CDR3 has 14 amino acids. V dropped 6 bases and J dropped 8; count of bases not matched to a gene: 9.

The V call is TRBV18, the J call TRBJ1-5, with 7 bases lining up with TRBD1. The germline CDR1 and CDR2 sequences are KGHSH and LQKENI. V gave up 6 bases and J gave up 7 bases; unmatched junction bases: 9. This CDR3 comprises 14 residues. CDR3 in amino acids: CASSTRDSHQPQHF. The CDR3, as DNA: TGTGCCAGCTCGACTAGGGACAGCCACCAGCCCCAGCATTTT.

The chain has TRBV6-5 and TRBJ1-4; 7 bases map to TRBD1. After removal of 6 bases from V and 1 base from J, the junction contained 5 bases not matched to a gene. The CDR3 runs 15 residues. Germline V lookup: CDR1 MNHEY, CDR2 SVGAGI. The CDR3 sequence: CASRATGVTNEKLFF. As DNA, the CDR3 is TGTGCCAGCAGGGCCACAGGGGTAACTAATGAAAAACTGTTTTTT.

The chain joins TRBV7-2 to TRBJ1-5, with a weak D call TRBD1 (6 bases). V was clipped by 3 bases and J by 5 bases, with 14 bases between them. In germline, CDR1 is SGHTA, CDR2 FQGNSA. The CDR3 runs 15 residues. The CDR3 sequence is CASSFSAGAHQPQHF. In nucleotides, the CDR3 is TGTGCCAGCAGCTTCTCGGCGGGGGCGCATCAGCCCCAGCATTTT.

The genes are TRBV5-5 and TRBJ2-3; TRBD2 agrees at 10 bases. CDR1 SGHKS and CDR2 YYEKEE come from the germline V gene (reference sequence). This CDR3 region has 16 residues. The V segment lost 3 bases and the J segment 0 bases; nucleotides outside the gene matches: 4. CDR3 in amino acids: CASSSRTSGSTDTQYF. The DNA of the CDR3 is TGTGCCAGCAGCTCAAGGACTAGCGGTAGCACAGATACGCAGTATTTT.

The CDR3 protein is CASSLTLGGSSYNEQFF. The CDR3 DNA is TGTGCCAGCAGTCTAACACTTGGCGGGAGCTCCTACAATGAGCAGTTCTTC. The V call is TRBV27, the J call TRBJ2-1; TRBD2 matches 7 bases. Trimming cost V 5 bases and J 0 bases; bases outside gene matches: 10. This CDR3 has 17 amino acids. CDR1 is MNHEY, CDR2 SMNVEV, per germline (reference sequence).

This clone was seen only a few times. The chain couples TRBV7-2 to TRBJ2-3, with 8 bases that match TRBD2. The CDR3 sequence is 15 residues long. V was pared by 4 bases and J by 5 bases, with 8 bases of the junction left unmatched. Germline V lookup: CDR1 SGHTA, CDR2 FQGNSA. The CDR3 region has the DNA TGTGCCAGCAGCTCCGGACTAGCCCCGAGAGATACGCAGTATTTT. Protein sequence: CASSSGLAPRDTQYF.